This entry lists 2 T cell receptor beta chains sequenced from one sample in a study of spatial heterogeneity in lung cancer. The study's findings and limits: In tumors, expanded intratumoral alpha and beta TCR counts tracked mutation counts.

The antigens of these receptors remain unknown. TCRdb re-called the 5' RACE reads with MiXCR, one entry per CDR3 protein. The sample records 5,000 to 6,500 distinct CDR3 sequences, 4.8% being singletons. Time point defined: sample taken at primary tumor resection. Sequencing was performed on lung tumor tissue, taken at surgery. These receptor sequences come from a male donor with early-stage non-small cell lung cancer.

This clonotype is judged medium-sized. This beta chain is an unintended read in a library built for alpha chains; its size means little. The chain carries TRBV6-2 or TRBV6-3 and TRBJ2-1; D may correspond to TRBD1 or TRBD2 (6 bases each). CDR3 length: 11 amino acids. Trimming stripped 8 bases from V and 13 bases from J, with 15 bases between. Germline CDR1 is MNHEY and CDR2 is SVGEGT. CDR3 in amino acids: CASSSRGDQFF. The DNA of the CDR3 is TGTGCCAGCTCAAGTAGGGGGGACCAGTTCTTC.

This clonotype was seen repeatedly, ten times or more. The library was designed around alpha chains, so this beta chain is a stray read whose abundance carries little weight. The chain joins TRBV9 to TRBJ2-7; no clear D. Germline V CDR1 and CDR2: SGDLS, YYNGEE. This CDR3 region has 13 residues. Trimming left V 0 bases short and J 2 bases short, with 6 bases between. The CDR3 loop is CASSVAQAYEQYF. CDR3 sequence (DNA): TGTGCCAGCAGCGTAGCCCAAGCCTACGAGCAGTACTTC.